These T cell receptor beta chains were read from a single sample in a study of control samples from healthy donors and cancer patients. The data were produced by immunoSEQ multiplex PCR, yet TCRdb's version contains in-frame clones alone and is incomplete. This sample has about 170,000 clones, with 91% found just once. The sequencing sample was made of blood. Receptors were obtained from a woman aged 25-40 years in good health. The CDR3 runs from the conserved cysteine through the conserved F or W. The D gene is left open where the match is weak. Size is stated for part of the rows, as once, few or many counts, or as a class when the clone is expanded.

v_call	d_call	clone_size	j_call	cdr3_aa	cdr3_nt
TRBV6-2/TRBV6-3	NA	NA	TRBJ1-5	CASSYGTLSNQPQHF	TGTGCCAGCAGTTACGGGACCCTTAGCAATCAGCCCCAGCATTTT
TRBV28	TRBD1	NA	TRBJ1-5	CASSWAGGGQPQHF	TGTGCCAGCAGTTGGGCAGGGGGCGGTCAGCCCCAGCATTTT
TRBV5-4	TRBD2	NA	TRBJ2-7	CASSRDYSYEQYF	TGTGCCAGCAGCCGGGACTATTCCTACGAGCAGTACTTC
TRBV6-6	TRBD1	few	TRBJ2-5	CASSYDRGAETQYF	TGTGCCAGCAGTTACGACAGGGGGGCGGAGACCCAGTACTTC
TRBV2	NA	NA	TRBJ2-2	CASRTRNTGELFF	TGTGCCAGCAGGACTAGGAACACCGGGGAGCTGTTTTTT
TRBV6-2/TRBV6-3	TRBD2	NA	TRBJ2-1	CASSGSGGADEQFF	TGTGCCAGCAGTGGTAGCGGGGGGGCCGATGAGCAGTTCTTC
TRBV18	NA	NA	TRBJ1-4	CASSPGVFNEKLFF	TGTGCCAGCTCACCGGGGGTCTTTAATGAAAAACTGTTTTTT
TRBV7-9	NA	few	TRBJ2-3	CASSLGTDTQYF	TGTGCCAGCAGCTTAGGCACAGATACGCAGTATTTT
TRBV9	TRBD1	NA	TRBJ1-1	CASSSEDRAAFF	TGTGCCAGCAGCTCAGAGGACAGGGCCGCTTTCTTT
TRBV3-1/TRBV3-2	NA	NA	TRBJ2-7	CASSQAGEQYF	TGTGCCAGCAGCCAAGCGGGCGAGCAGTACTTC
TRBV6-2/TRBV6-3	NA	NA	TRBJ2-3	CASSYLDNTDTQYF	TGTGCCAGCAGTTACTTGGACAACACAGATACGCAGTATTTT
TRBV4-2	TRBD1	NA	TRBJ1-4	CASSQDRGTGEEKLFF	TGTGCCAGCAGCCAAGATCGGGGGACAGGGGAGGAAAAACTGTTTTTT
TRBV9	NA	NA	TRBJ1-1	CASSESGFTEAFF	TGTGCCAGCAGCGAGTCAGGGTTCACTGAAGCTTTCTTT